Listed here are 24 T cell receptor beta chains from one sample, sequenced in a study of T cell changes during pregnancy in multiple sclerosis. TCRdb's table, derived via immunoSEQ multiplex PCR, lists solely in-frame clones and lacks some. The data show some 60,000 clones, about 90% seen once. Source: peripheral blood, taken in the third trimester of pregnancy. These receptors originate from a female donor in good health, enrolled as a control in a pregnancy study.

By frequency in the sample, this clone is medium-sized. V is TRBV11-2 and J is TRBJ2-7; D not resolved. V lost 2 bases, J lost 1 base, and 6 bases lay in between. Germline loops: CDR1 SGHAT, CDR2 FQNNGV. The CDR3 runs to 13 residues. The CDR3: CASSLQDSYEQYF. CDR3 in DNA: TGTGCCAGCAGCTTACAGGATTCCTACGAGCAGTACTTC.

This chain joins TRBV6-5 and TRBJ1-4, with unresolved D. The CDR3 is made up of 13 amino acids. The ends were cut back, 7 bases at V and 8 bases at J, with 14 bases in the middle. The germline V gene encodes CDR1 MNHEY and CDR2 SVGAGI. The CDR3 loop reads CASTQTRGEKLFF. The DNA for the CDR3 is TGTGCCAGCACCCAAACCAGAGGCGAAAAACTGTTTTTT.

V and J are TRBV11-2 and TRBJ2-7, with D perhaps matching TRBD1 (5 bases). The V gene lost 5 bases and the J gene lost 6 bases, with 5 bases spanning the gap. Germline V gene data show CDR1 as SGHAT and CDR2 as FQNNGV. The CDR3 has 10 residues. The CDR3 nucleotides are TGTGCCAGCAGCCAGGGCGAGCAGTACTTC. This encodes CASSQGEQYF.

The chain joins TRBV25-1 to TRBJ2-1, with 10 bases lining up with TRBD2. From germline, CDR1 is MGHDK and CDR2 SYGVNS. V shed 4 bases, J shed 5 bases, and the junction held 11 bases outside the gene matches. The CDR3 covers 17 residues. CDR3 sequence (DNA): TGTGCCAGCAGTGTTCTGGCCACCGGACTAGCGGACAATGAGCAGTTCTTC. This translates into CASSVLATGLADNEQFF.

The chain uses TRBV6-6 and TRBJ1-6; a possible D gene is TRBD1 (5 bases). Looked up from germline, CDR1 is MNHNY and CDR2 is SVGAGI (reference sequence). The CDR3 is made up of 15 amino acids. Between the trimmed V and J ends, which lost 4 bases and 10 bases, there was a span of 17 bases. CDR3 loop: CASSSLQDAPSPLHF. CDR3 nucleotide sequence: TGTGCCAGCAGTTCCTTACAGGACGCTCCATCACCCCTCCACTTT.

The rearrangement links TRBV5-1 to TRBJ1-4; TRBD1 matches at 7 bases. V trimming: 4 bases; J trimming: 5 bases; junction bases outside the gene matches: 8. Per germline, CDR1 SGHRS and CDR2 YFSETQ. The CDR3 sequence is 15 residues long. The CDR3 nucleotides read TGCGCCAGCAGCCTGTACGGGACAGAAAATGAAAAACTGTTTTTT. Translating gives CASSLYGTENEKLFF.

The J gene is TRBJ1-3, the V gene TRBV14, with D unclear. Germline V gene lookup returns CDR1 SGHDN and CDR2 FVKESK. V was pared by 4 bases and J by 1 base, with 11 bases between. The CDR3 is 15 amino acids. This CDR3 reads CASSLGLQSGNTIYF. In DNA, the CDR3 is TGTGCCAGCAGCCTTGGACTCCAGTCTGGAAACACCATATATTTT.

V gene TRBV18 combines with J gene TRBJ2-5; D not resolved. Trimming stripped 3 bases from V and 2 bases from J, with 7 bases between. The CDR3 runs to 13 residues. Germline V gene sequence: CDR1 KGHSH, CDR2 LQKENI. The DNA for the CDR3 is TGTGCCAGCTCACCGGCACGACAAGAGACCCAGTACTTC. Translating gives CASSPARQETQYF.

The CDR3: CASSLRQGGNQPQHF. CDR3 bases: TGTGCCAGCAGCTTGAGACAGGGAGGCAATCAGCCCCAGCATTTT. V usage is TRBV7-4 and J usage is TRBJ1-5; the match to TRBD1 covers 7 bases. CDR3 length equals 15 residues. Germline V gives CDR1 SGHVT, CDR2 SQSDAQ. The trim removed 3 bases at V and 2 bases at J, leaving 4 bases unmatched.

This chain joins TRBV11-3 and TRBJ2-7; D remains unclear. The V end was cut by 5 bases, the J end by 0 bases, with 11 bases between. This CDR3 has 14 amino acids. CDR1 is SGHNT, CDR2 YENEEA, per germline. The CDR3 sequence: CASSTRGGSYEQYF. CDR3 DNA sequence: TGTGCCAGCAGCACCCGAGGCGGCTCCTACGAGCAGTACTTC. Using reference TRBV11-3 and TRBJ2-7 for the parts outside the CDR3, the full variable domain is EAGVVQSPRYKIIEKKQPVAFWCNPISGHNTLYWYLQNLGQGPELLIRYENEEAVDDSQLPKDRFSAERLKGVDSTLKIQPAELGDSAVYLCASSTRGGSYEQYFGPGTRLTVT.

This chain links TRBV28 with TRBJ1-2; 12 nucleotides agree with TRBD1. Trimming took 5 bases from V and 7 from J; bases not matched to a gene: 5. Germline V gives CDR1 MDHEN, CDR2 SYDVKM. This CDR3 is 14 amino acids long. For the CDR3, the DNA is TGTGCCAGCAGTGGCGGGACAGGGGGCTTTGGCTACACCTTC. Encoded protein: CASSGGTGGFGYTF.

This clone was detected once. The chain uses TRBV4-3 and TRBJ1-1; TRBD1 matches at 9 bases. The CDR3 has 15 amino acids. Germline V gene sequence: CDR1 LGHNA, CDR2 YSLEER. J was trimmed by 4 bases and V by 4 bases; bases with no gene match: 7. CDR3 loop: CASSRNTGGFTEAFF. CDR3 sequence (DNA): TGCGCCAGCAGCCGGAACACAGGGGGCTTCACTGAAGCTTTCTTT.

In this sample, this clone turned up a few times. The genes are TRBV5-4 and TRBJ1-3; D is unclear. The germline V gene encodes CDR1 SGHNT and CDR2 YYREEE (reference sequence). The CDR3 totals 15 residues. V was pared by 0 bases and J by 4 bases, with 11 bases between. The CDR3 sequence is CASSLAPVRGNTIYF. The CDR3 DNA is TGTGCCAGCAGCTTGGCCCCGGTTCGGGGAAACACCATATATTTT.

The chain recombines TRBV4-3 with TRBJ2-1; the D is unclear. The germline gives CDR1 LGHNA, CDR2 YSLEER. This CDR3 comprises 14 residues. V lost 2 bases and J 5 bases, leaving 10 bases between the germline ends. The CDR3 nucleotides read TGCGCCAGCAGCCAAAACTTGGTGGACAATGAGCAGTTCTTC. Protein product: CASSQNLVDNEQFF.

This chain joins TRBV19 and TRBJ1-2, with a weak D call TRBD1 (6 bases). Germline CDR1 reads LNHDA; CDR2 reads SQIVND (reference sequence). Trimming removed 6 bases from V and 1 base from J, with 12 bases in between. This CDR3 has 14 residues. The CDR3 DNA reads TGTGCCAGTAGGGCCACAGGGTTTAACTATGGCTACACCTTC. Amino acids: CASRATGFNYGYTF. The variable domain in full, completed from reference TRBV19 and TRBJ1-2, reads DGGITQSPKYLFRKEGQNVTLSCEQNLNHDAMYWYRQDPGQGLRLIYYSQIVNDFQKGDIAEGYSVSREKKESFPLTVTSAQKNPTAFYLCASRATGFNYGYTFGSGTRLTVV.

The rearrangement joins TRBV5-1 to TRBJ1-1; D is unresolved. The ends were cut back, 4 bases at V and 1 base at J, with 5 bases in the middle. The V gene's germline CDR1 is SGHRS and CDR2 YFSETQ. The CDR3 totals 12 residues. The CDR3 nucleotides are TGCGCCAGCAGCAAACAGAACACTGAAGCTTTCTTT. Translated, it gives CASSKQNTEAFF.

This chain connects TRBV14 to TRBJ2-3, with 7 positions matching TRBD2. The J segment lost 3 bases and the V segment lost 0 bases, leaving 15 bases of the junction unmatched. The CDR3 covers 19 residues. CDR1 SGHDN and CDR2 FVKESK come from the germline V gene. The CDR3 DNA reads as TGTGCCAGCAGCCAAGAGGGGACTTCGGCGGGAGTGCGGACAGATACGCAGTATTTT. It codes for CASSQEGTSAGVRTDTQYF.

This clone has just one count. V is TRBV28 and J is TRBJ2-6, with 15 nucleotides matching TRBD2. Germline V CDR1 and CDR2: MDHEN, SYDVKM. The J segment lost 0 bases and the V segment lost 5 bases, leaving 5 bases of the junction unmatched. The CDR3 totals 19 residues. CDR3 bases: TGTGCCAGCAGTCCTTCGGGACTAGCGGGAGGCTCTGGGGCCAACGTCCTGACTTTC. It yields the protein CASSPSGLAGGSGANVLTF. The variable domain in full, completed from reference TRBV28 and TRBJ2-6, reads DVKVTQSSRYLVKRTGEKVFLECVQDMDHENMFWYRQDPGLGLRLIYFSYDVKMKEKGDIPEGYSVSREKKERFSLILESASTNQTSMYLCASSPSGLAGGSGANVLTFGAGSRLTVL.

The chain uses TRBV10-3 and TRBJ1-4; 11 nucleotides line up with TRBD1. J was trimmed by 6 bases and V by 3 bases; bases with no gene match: 3. Germline CDR1 reads ENHRY; CDR2 reads SYGVKD. The CDR3 extends over 15 amino acids. This chain's CDR3 is CAISDPGQGDEKLFF. CDR3 nucleotides: TGTGCCATCAGTGACCCGGGACAGGGGGATGAAAAACTGTTTTTT.

The chain has TRBV27 and TRBJ1-6; no clear D. From germline, CDR1 is MNHEY and CDR2 SMNVEV (reference sequence). The CDR3 is 12 residues long. Trimming took off 5 bases at V and 5 bases at J, with 4 bases between the two ends. CDR3 in DNA: TGTGCCAGCAGTATAAATAATTCACCCCTCCACTTT. Encoded protein: CASSINNSPLHF.

The chain links TRBV29-1 to TRBJ2-2; tentative D call: TRBD2 (6 bases). The length of the CDR3 is 13 residues. Germline V lookup: CDR1 SQVTM, CDR2 ANQGSEA. Trimming removed 6 bases from V and 3 bases from J, with 11 bases in between. DNA of the CDR3: TGCAGCGTGTACACGGGGGACACCGGGGAGCTGTTTTTT. This gives the protein CSVYTGDTGELFF.

V and J are TRBV28 and TRBJ2-3; TRBD1 agrees at 7 bases. Trimming at V came to 4 bases and at J to 3 bases, leaving 10 bases not matched to a gene. The CDR3 runs to 16 residues. CDR1 is MDHEN and CDR2 is SYDVKM in the germline V gene. This chain's CDR3 is CASSYSDRTVTDTQYF. The CDR3 DNA sequence: TGTGCCAGCAGTTATTCGGACAGGACTGTAACAGATACGCAGTATTTT. Together with reference TRBV28 and TRBJ2-3, the CDR3 gives the full variable domain: DVKVTQSSRYLVKRTGEKVFLECVQDMDHENMFWYRQDPGLGLRLIYFSYDVKMKEKGDIPEGYSVSREKKERFSLILESASTNQTSMYLCASSYSDRTVTDTQYFGPGTRLTVL.

This chain joins TRBV6-6 and TRBJ2-3; D is possibly TRBD1 (6 bases). This CDR3 is built from 12 residues. In germline, CDR1 is MNHNY, CDR2 SVGAGI (reference sequence). V lost 2 bases, J lost 6 bases, and 6 bases lay in between. CDR3 nucleotides: TGTGCCAGCAGTTACCAGGGGGATACGCAGTATTTT. Translating it yields CASSYQGDTQYF.

As DNA, the CDR3 is TGTGCCAGCAACTCCGGGACAGGGGGCGCGTCCGGCTACACCTTC. It encodes CASNSGTGGASGYTF. This chain connects TRBV6-1 to TRBJ1-2; 12 bases line up with TRBD1. J was trimmed by 8 bases and V by 7 bases; bases with no gene match: 11. The germline gives CDR1 MNHNS, CDR2 SASEGT. This CDR3 contains 15 residues.